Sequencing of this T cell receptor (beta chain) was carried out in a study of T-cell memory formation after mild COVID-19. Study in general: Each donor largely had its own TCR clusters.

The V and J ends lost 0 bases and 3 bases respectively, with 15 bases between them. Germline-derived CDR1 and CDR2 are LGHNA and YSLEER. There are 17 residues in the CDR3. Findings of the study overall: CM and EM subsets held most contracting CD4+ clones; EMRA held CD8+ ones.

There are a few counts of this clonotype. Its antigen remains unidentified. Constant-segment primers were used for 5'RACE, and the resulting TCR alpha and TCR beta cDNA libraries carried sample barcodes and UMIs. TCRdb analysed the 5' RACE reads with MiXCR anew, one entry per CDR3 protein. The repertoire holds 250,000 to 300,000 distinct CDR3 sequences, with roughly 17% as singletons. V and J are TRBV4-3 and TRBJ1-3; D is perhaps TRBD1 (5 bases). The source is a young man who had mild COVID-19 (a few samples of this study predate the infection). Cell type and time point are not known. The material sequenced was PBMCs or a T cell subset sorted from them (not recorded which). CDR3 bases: TGCGCCAGCAGCCAAGATTCGGGACGGAACTTTGGAAACACCATATATTTT. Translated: CASSQDSGRNFGNTIYF.